Listed below are T cell receptor beta chains from one sample, sequenced in a study of neoadjuvant anti-PD-1 for oral cavity cancer. The data were produced by immunoSEQ multiplex PCR, yet TCRdb's version contains in-frame clones alone and is incomplete. The sample carries approximately 13,000 clones, 70% recorded once. The input for sequencing was PBMCs, taken after nivolumab (anti-PD-1) treatment. These receptors all stem from a person between 35 and 79 years old with oral cavity squamous cell carcinoma. CDR3s include the opening cysteine and the closing phenylalanine or tryptophan. A D gene is named only where the DNA matches it firmly. A clone size is listed for some rows: how often the clone was seen (once, few, many), or a class if it is expanded.

clone size	V gene	J gene	D gene	CDR3 protein	CDR3 DNA
-	TRBV19	TRBJ2-5	-	CASSMGSLGGETQYF	TGTGCCAGTAGTATGGGGTCCTTAGGAGGGGAGACCCAGTACTTC
-	TRBV6-6	TRBJ1-1	-	CASRTQTGNTEAFF	TGTGCCAGCAGGACACAAACAGGGAACACTGAAGCTTTCTTT
-	TRBV6-6	TRBJ1-5	-	CASNTGLGNQPQHF	TGTGCCAGCAACACAGGGTTGGGGAATCAGCCCCAGCATTTT
few	TRBV5-1	TRBJ1-5	TRBD1	CASSLGQGGSQPQHF	TGCGCCAGCAGCTTGGGACAGGGCGGGAGTCAGCCCCAGCATTTT
-	TRBV14	TRBJ1-2	TRBD1	CASSQVGGGYTF	TGTGCCAGCAGCCAAGTAGGGGGCGGCTACACCTTC
few	TRBV21-1	TRBJ2-7	-	CASSKVDKVGTGFHEQYF	TGTGCCAGCAGCAAAGTCGATAAGGTTGGGACAGGGTTCCACGAGCAGTACTTC
-	TRBV2	TRBJ2-1	TRBD1	CASSAGQGYNEQFF	TGTGCCAGCAGTGCGGGACAGGGGTACAATGAGCAGTTCTTC
-	TRBV14	TRBJ2-5	-	CASSQHQETQYF	TGTGCCAGCAGCCAACACCAAGAGACCCAGTACTTC
few	TRBV5-1	TRBJ1-5	-	CASSSGDSNQPQHF	TGCGCCAGCAGCTCGGGGGACAGCAATCAGCCCCAGCATTTT
few	TRBV5-5	TRBJ2-1	TRBD2	CASTRGGARGDEQFF	TGTGCCAGCACCCGGGGGGGCGCCCGAGGGGATGAGCAGTTCTTC
-	TRBV10-3	TRBJ2-5	TRBD2	CAISGGLARTQETQYF	TGTGCCATCAGCGGAGGACTAGCGAGGACCCAAGAGACCCAGTACTTC
-	TRBV19	TRBJ2-2	-	CASSMGAHTGELFF	TGTGCCAGTAGTATGGGTGCCCACACCGGGGAGCTGTTTTTT
-	TRBV11-3	TRBJ1-1	-	CASSLDSRTEAFF	TGTGCCAGCAGCTTAGACAGTCGCACTGAAGCTTTCTTT
-	TRBV6-5	TRBJ1-1	-	CASRSRGHSTEAFF	TGTGCCAGCAGGTCTCGGGGGCATAGCACTGAAGCTTTCTTT
few	TRBV5-4	TRBJ1-1	-	CASSSTEDTEAFF	TGTGCCAGCAGCAGCACAGAAGACACTGAAGCTTTCTTT
-	TRBV10-1	TRBJ2-3	TRBD2	CASSLGRDTQYF	TGCGCCAGCAGCCTCGGGAGGGATACGCAGTATTTT
-	TRBV25-1	TRBJ2-7	TRBD1	CASRRDRPYEQYF	TGTGCCAGCCGTAGGGACAGACCCTACGAGCAGTACTTC
-	TRBV13	TRBJ2-3	-	CASSRGRGGTDTQYF	TGTGCCAGCAGCCGAGGTAGGGGGGGGACAGATACGCAGTATTTT
once	TRBV11-2	TRBJ2-1	-	CASSWEWDEQFF	TGTGCCAGCAGCTGGGAGTGGGATGAGCAGTTCTTC
few	TRBV12-5	TRBJ2-2	-	CASGVQLEDGGELFF	TGTGCTAGTGGTGTGCAATTGGAGGACGGAGGGGAGCTGTTTTTT